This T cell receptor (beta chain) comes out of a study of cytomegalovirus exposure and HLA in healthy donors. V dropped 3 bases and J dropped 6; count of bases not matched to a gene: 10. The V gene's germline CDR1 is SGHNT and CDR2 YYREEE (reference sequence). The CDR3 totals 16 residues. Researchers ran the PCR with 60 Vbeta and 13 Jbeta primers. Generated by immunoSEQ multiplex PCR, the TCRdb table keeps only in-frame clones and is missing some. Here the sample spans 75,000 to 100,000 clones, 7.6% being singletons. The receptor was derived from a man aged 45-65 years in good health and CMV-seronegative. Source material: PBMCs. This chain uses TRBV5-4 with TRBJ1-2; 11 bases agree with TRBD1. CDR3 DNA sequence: TGTGCCAGCAGCTCCGGACAGGGGGCTAGGGTAGATGGCTACACCTTC. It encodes CASSSGQGARVDGYTF. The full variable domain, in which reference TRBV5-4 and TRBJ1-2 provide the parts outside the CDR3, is ETGVTQSPTHLIKTRGQQVTLRCSSQSGHNTVSWYQQALGQGPQFIFQYYREEENGRGNFPPRFSGLQFPNYSSELNVNALELDDSALYLCASSSGQGARVDGYTFGSGTRLTVV.